This T cell receptor (beta chain) was found in a study of control samples from healthy donors and cancer patients. TCRdb's table, derived via immunoSEQ multiplex PCR, lists solely in-frame clones and lacks some. The repertoire holds 60,000 to 100,000 clones, about 91% seen once, with 7.2% in the top ten. Germline V lookup: CDR1 LNHDA, CDR2 SQIVND (reference sequence). This CDR3 is built from 13 residues. V gave up 5 bases and J gave up 4 bases, with 11 bases separating them. The rearrangement links TRBV19 to TRBJ1-2; D gene unclear. The sequencing sample was made of blood. The sequence was obtained from a man over 45 in good health. CDR3 in DNA: TGTGCCAGTAGTTCGGAGACTCTCTATGGCTACACCTTC. Protein product: CASSSETLYGYTF.